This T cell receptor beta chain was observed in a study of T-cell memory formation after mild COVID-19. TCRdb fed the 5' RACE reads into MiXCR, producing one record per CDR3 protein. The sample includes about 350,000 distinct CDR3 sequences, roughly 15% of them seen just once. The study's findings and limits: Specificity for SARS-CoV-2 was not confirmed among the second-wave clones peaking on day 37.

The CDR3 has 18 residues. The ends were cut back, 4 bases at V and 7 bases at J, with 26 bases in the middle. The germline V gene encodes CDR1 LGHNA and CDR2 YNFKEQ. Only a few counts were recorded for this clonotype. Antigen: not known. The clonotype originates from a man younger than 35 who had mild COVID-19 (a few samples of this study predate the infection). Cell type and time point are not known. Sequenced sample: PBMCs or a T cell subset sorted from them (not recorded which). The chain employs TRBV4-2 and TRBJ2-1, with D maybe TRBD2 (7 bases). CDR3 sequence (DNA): TGTGCCAGCAGCCTACGGACCCACGCGGGGGCATTGAGTAATGAGCAGTTCTTC. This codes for CASSLRTHAGALSNEQFF.